This TCR beta chain was recovered during a study of CD4 T cells in relation to SARS-CoV-2 and coronaviruses. Measured with immunoSEQ multiplex PCR; TCRdb has only the in-frame clones, and not every one. The sample carries some 32,000 clones, roughly 82% recorded once. Of note for this clone: The antigen remains unidentified.

V dropped 4 bases and J dropped 0 bases, with 16 bases sitting between them. The germline V gene has CDR1 SQVTM and CDR2 ANQGSEA. The CDR3 consists of 15 residues. This TCR derives from an adult with COVID-19. The gene calls are TRBV29-1 and TRBJ2-7; D is unresolved. The sequenced material came from memory CD4+ T cells from PBMCs, cultured in vitro. As DNA, the CDR3 is TGCAGCGTTGGCCGCGGACGGAGACCCTCCTACGAGCAGTACTTC. Its translation: CSVGRGRRPSYEQYF.